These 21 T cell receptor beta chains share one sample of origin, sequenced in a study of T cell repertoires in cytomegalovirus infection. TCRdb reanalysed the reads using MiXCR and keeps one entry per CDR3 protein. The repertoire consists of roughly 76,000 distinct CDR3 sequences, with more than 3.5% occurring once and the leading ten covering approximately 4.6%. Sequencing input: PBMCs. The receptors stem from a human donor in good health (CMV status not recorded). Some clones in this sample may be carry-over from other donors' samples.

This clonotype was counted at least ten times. The CDR3, as DNA: TGTGCCAGCATGCCGCGCAGGGGAGAACATCAGCCCCAGCATTTT. This encodes CASMPRRGEHQPQHF. The chain recombines TRBV28 with TRBJ1-5, with D perhaps TRBD1 (6 bases). Trimming removed 7 bases from V and 5 bases from J, with 18 bases in between. Looked up from germline, CDR1 is MDHEN and CDR2 is SYDVKM. The CDR3 length is 15 residues.

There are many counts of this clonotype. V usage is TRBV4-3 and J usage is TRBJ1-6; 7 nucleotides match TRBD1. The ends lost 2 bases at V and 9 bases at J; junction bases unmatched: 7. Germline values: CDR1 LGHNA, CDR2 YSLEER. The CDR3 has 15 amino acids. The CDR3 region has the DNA TGCGCCAGCAGCCAAACGACAGGGCGGGTTTCACCCCTCCACTTT. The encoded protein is CASSQTTGRVSPLHF.

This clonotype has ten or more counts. This CDR3 reads CASSLPMLRTGGGHEQYF. The CDR3 bases are TGTGCCAGCAGCTTACCAATGCTCCGGACAGGCGGTGGGCACGAGCAGTACTTC. The chain links TRBV7-2 to TRBJ2-7; 7 bases are a match to TRBD1. The CDR3 length is 18 residues. Trimming removed 2 bases from V and 5 bases from J; junction bases left unmatched: 18. Germline V gene sequence: CDR1 SGHTA, CDR2 FQGNSA.

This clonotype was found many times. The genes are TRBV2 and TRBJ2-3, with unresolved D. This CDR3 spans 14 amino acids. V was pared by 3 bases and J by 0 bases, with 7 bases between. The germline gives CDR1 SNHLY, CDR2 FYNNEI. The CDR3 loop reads CASSDAWSTDTQYF. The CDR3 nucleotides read TGTGCCAGCAGTGATGCCTGGAGCACAGATACGCAGTATTTT.

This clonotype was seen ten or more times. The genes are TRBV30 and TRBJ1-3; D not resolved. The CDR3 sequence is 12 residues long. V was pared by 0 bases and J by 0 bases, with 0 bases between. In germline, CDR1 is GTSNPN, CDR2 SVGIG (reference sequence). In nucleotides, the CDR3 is TGTGCCTGGAGTGTCTCTGGAAACACCATATATTTT. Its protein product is CAWSVSGNTIYF. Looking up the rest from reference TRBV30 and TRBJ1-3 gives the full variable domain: SQTIHQWPATLVQPVGSPLSLECTVEGTSNPNLYWYRQAAGRGLQLLFYSVGIGQISSEVPQNLSASRPQDRQFILSSKKLLLSDSGFYLCAWSVSGNTIYFGEGSWLTVV.

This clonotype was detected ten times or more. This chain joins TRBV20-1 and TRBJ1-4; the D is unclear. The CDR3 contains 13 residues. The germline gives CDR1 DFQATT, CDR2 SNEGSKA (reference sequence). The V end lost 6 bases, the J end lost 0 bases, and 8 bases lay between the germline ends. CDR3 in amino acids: CSALGSTNEKLFF. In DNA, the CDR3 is TGCAGTGCGCTGGGTTCAACTAATGAAAAACTGTTTTTT.

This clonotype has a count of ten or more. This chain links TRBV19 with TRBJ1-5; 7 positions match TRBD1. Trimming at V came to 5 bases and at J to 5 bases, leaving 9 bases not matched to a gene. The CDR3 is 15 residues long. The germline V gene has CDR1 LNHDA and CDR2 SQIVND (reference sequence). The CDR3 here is CASSPFGTEYQPQHF. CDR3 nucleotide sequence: TGTGCCAGTAGTCCCTTTGGGACAGAGTATCAGCCCCAGCATTTT. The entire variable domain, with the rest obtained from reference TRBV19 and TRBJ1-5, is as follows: DGGITQSPKYLFRKEGQNVTLSCEQNLNHDAMYWYRQDPGQGLRLIYYSQIVNDFQKGDIAEGYSVSREKKESFPLTVTSAQKNPTAFYLCASSPFGTEYQPQHFGDGTRLSIL.

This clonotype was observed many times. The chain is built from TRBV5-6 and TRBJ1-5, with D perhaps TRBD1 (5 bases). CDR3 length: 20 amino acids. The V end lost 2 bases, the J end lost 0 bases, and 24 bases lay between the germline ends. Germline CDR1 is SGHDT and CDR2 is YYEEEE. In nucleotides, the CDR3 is TGTGCCAGCAGCTTAACGGTTTTTGCAGGGAGGATGGATAGCAATCAGCCCCAGCATTTT. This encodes CASSLTVFAGRMDSNQPQHF.

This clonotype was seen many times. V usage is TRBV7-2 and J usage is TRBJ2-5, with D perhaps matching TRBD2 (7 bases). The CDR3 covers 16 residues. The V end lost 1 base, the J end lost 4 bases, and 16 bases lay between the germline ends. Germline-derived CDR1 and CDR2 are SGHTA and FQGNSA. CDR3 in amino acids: CASSLVGGAGGETQYF. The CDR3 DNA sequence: TGTGCCAGCAGCTTAGTTGGGGGGGCCGGAGGAGAGACCCAGTACTTC.

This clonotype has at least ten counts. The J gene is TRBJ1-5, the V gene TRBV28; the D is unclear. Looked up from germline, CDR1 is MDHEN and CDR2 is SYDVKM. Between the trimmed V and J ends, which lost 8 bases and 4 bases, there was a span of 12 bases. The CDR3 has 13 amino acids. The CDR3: CASALTTNQPQHF. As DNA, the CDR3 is TGTGCCAGCGCACTGACAACAAATCAGCCCCAGCATTTT.

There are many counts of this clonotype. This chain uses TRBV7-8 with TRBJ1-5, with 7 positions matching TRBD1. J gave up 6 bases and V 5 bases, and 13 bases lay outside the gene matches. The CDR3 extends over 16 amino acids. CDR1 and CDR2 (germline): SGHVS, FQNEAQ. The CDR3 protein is CASSPWDRRAGQPQHF. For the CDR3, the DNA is TGTGCCAGCAGCCCATGGGACAGACGTGCCGGTCAGCCCCAGCATTTT.

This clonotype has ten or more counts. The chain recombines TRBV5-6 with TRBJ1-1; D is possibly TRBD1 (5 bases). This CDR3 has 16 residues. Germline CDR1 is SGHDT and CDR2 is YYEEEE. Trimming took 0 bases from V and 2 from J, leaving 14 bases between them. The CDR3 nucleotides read TGTGCCAGCAGCTTGGGTCCCCCAACAGGTAACACTGAAGCTTTCTTT. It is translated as CASSLGPPTGNTEAFF. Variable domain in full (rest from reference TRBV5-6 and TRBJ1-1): DAGVTQSPTHLIKTRGQQVTLRCSPKSGHDTVSWYQQALGQGPQFIFQYYEEEERQRGNFPDRFSGHQFPNYSSELNVNALLLGDSALYLCASSLGPPTGNTEAFFGQGTRLTVV.

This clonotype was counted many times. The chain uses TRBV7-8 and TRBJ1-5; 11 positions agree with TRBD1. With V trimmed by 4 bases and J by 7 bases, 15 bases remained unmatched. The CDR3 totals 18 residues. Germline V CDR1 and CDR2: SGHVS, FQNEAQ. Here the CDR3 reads CASSSFEWTGGAGQPQHF. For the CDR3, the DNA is TGTGCCAGCAGCTCCTTTGAGTGGACAGGGGGCGCCGGACAGCCCCAGCATTTT.

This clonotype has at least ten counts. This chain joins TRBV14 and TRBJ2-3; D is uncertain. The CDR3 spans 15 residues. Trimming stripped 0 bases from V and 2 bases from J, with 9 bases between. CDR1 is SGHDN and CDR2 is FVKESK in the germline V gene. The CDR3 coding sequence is TGTGCCAGCAGCCAAGACCTCGTTCCCACAGATACGCAGTATTTT. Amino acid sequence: CASSQDLVPTDTQYF.

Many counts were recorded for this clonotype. This CDR3 reads CASSFRTNTEAFF. As DNA, the CDR3 is TGTGCCAGCAGTTTTAGAACGAACACTGAAGCTTTCTTT. The chain employs TRBV12-3 or TRBV12-4 and TRBJ1-1; D unresolved. CDR3 size: 13 residues. V lost 3 bases to trimming and J lost 1 base, with 6 bases between them.

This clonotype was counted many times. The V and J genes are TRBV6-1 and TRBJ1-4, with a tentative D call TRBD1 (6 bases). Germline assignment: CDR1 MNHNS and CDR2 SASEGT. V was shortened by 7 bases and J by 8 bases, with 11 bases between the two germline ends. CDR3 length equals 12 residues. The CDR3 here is CASKGDEEKLFF. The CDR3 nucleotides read TGTGCCAGCAAGGGGGATGAGGAAAAACTGTTTTTT.

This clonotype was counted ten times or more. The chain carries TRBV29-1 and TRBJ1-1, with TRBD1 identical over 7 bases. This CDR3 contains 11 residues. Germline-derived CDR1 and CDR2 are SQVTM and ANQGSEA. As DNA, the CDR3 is TGCGGAGGACAGGCGAACACTGAAGCTTTCTTT. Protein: CGGQANTEAFF.

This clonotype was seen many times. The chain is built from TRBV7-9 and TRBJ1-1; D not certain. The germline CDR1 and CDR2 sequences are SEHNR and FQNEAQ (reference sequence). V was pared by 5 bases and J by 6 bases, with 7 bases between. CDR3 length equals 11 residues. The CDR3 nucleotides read TGTGCCAGCAGCGTCGGTCCTGAAGCTTTCTTT. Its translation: CASSVGPEAFF.

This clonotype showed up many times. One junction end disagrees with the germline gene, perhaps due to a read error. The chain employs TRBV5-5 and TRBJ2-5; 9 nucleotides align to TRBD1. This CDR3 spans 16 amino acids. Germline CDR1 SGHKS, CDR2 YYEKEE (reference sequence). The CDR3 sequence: CVSSFLAGTGKETQYF. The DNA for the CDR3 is TGTGTCAGCAGCTTCTTGGCCGGGACAGGGAAAGAGACCCAGTACTTC.

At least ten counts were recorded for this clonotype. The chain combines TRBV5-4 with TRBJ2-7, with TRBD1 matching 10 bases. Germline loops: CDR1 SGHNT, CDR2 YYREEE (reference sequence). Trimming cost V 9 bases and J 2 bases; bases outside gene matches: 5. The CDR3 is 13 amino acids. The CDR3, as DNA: TGTGCCACCGCGGGACAGGGGACCTACGAGCAGTACTTC. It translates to CATAGQGTYEQYF.

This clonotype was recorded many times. CDR3 amino acids: CASSLDTGSYNEQFF. CDR3 sequence (DNA): TGCGCCAGCAGCTTGGATACGGGCTCCTACAATGAGCAGTTCTTC. The V gene is TRBV5-1, the J gene TRBJ2-1; D not certain. The germline CDR1 and CDR2 sequences are SGHRS and YFSETQ. The CDR3 runs to 15 residues. V was cut by 0 bases and J by 0 bases, with 7 bases left in between.